Below, one T cell receptor beta chain is given with its context. Its specific antigen is unknown. CDR1 and CDR2 (SGHTA, FQGNSA) derive from the germline V gene. From cysteine to phenylalanine, the CDR3 is 14 amino acids long. Just CDR3 DNA is preserved here, 42 bases in frame from base 1. At the junction V is shortened by 2 bases and J by 4 bases, with 12 bases in between. The sample is drawn from a study of cytomegalovirus exposure and HLA in healthy donors (dated 2017 in TCRdb). Regarding the complete study: An earlier analysis of some 550 of the donors reported about 250 Gb of sequence data and roughly 110 million unique TCR beta sequences from 150 million to 200 million T cells. Donor age, sex, ethnicity and CMV serostatus were compiled alongside the repertoire data. Among around 400 genotyped donors of the cohort, an average of around 240,000 unique TCR beta nucleotide sequences were sequenced per donor, roughly 20% of them non-productive. Roughly five DR-DQ haplotypes were treated as single units for association and clustering because of strong linkage in the cohort. An early release that covered approximately 600 HLA-typed donors contained approximately 290 gigabases of sequencing data and tens of millions of unique TCR sequences. Class I and class II HLA loci were covered by the typing at four-digit resolution. The aim of the study was to test whether cataloging public T cell receptors could identify signatures of past pathogen exposure. To decide whether each TCR beta V gene segment behaved as functional or pseudogenic, an earlier analysis of some 540 of the donors relied on high-throughput TCR beta sequencing. A later genetic analysis used genome-wide SNP genotypes for about 60% of the roughly 700 donors, treating that subset as a discovery cohort. The later analysis used no new phenotypic data to find candidate immune exposures, relying instead on TCR beta sequences and their occurrence across donors. Among the roughly 390 genotyped donors, around 81% belonged to the genetic ancestry cluster associated with self-reported Caucasian donors. The study used immunosequencing to profile the T cell repertoires of approximately 650 subjects and linked those repertoires to cytomegalovirus serostatus. To predict cytomegalovirus infection status, the study brought together high-throughput TCR immunosequencing, statistical association of individual TCRs with disease status, and machine learning. In addition to the first cohort of roughly 670 subjects, a separate validation cohort of 120 different subjects was used. Typing coverage differed by locus: A, B, C, DRB1 and DQB1 were typed in about 620-630 donors, DQA1 in 522, DPA1 in around 600, and DPB1 in just under 490. To study patterns of TCR occurrence, a later analysis re-analyzed previously published TCR beta repertoires from 666 donors and added high-resolution HLA genotyping. Every repertoire in the discovery cohort had been generated on one and the same sequencing platform. What the research found in general, with its limitations: An association between a missense DCLRE1C variant and V-gene and J-gene trimming of TCR beta chains was found in a later genetic analysis and replicated in an independent cohort. According to a later genetic analysis, donors in an Asian-associated ancestry cluster had fewer N-insertions in productive TCRs than the approximately 670-donor mean. A further reported finding was that TCR beta sequences accurately predicted the HLA-A and HLA-B alleles for most subjects in the first cohort. Because HLA typing was unavailable for some donors at each locus, only the typed subset was used in association tests. According to the authors, the approach could potentially be generalized to other disease states and immunological phenotypes. Broadly in line with IMGT annotations, most TCR beta V segments showed up in productive rearrangements about 87% or about 30% of the time in an earlier analysis of several hundred of the donors. The earlier analysis of approximately 590 of the donors excluded some 16 rarely observed V segments, including chromosome 9 orphons, because counts were too low. A total of 150 to 200 TCR beta chains were listed by the study as associated with cytomegalovirus. In a later analysis, about 16,000 TCR beta sequences were associated with specific HLA alleles at a false discovery rate of 0.05. Most TCR sequences were seen in very few donors, while some public TCRs were found in many individuals. Linkage disequilibrium might explain the correlated functional status among segregating V segments, but an unknown experimental factor could not be ruled out. The sequencing pipeline was judged likely to have produced a cluster of highly shared sequence variants as a technical artifact. In a later analysis, HLA-associated TCR beta chains showed more clonal expansion and lower generation probabilities than non-associated chains that were equally common. According to a later analysis, TCR association rates differed among HLA loci, with DRB1 alleles showing the most associated TCRs and HLA-C alleles showing the fewest. Only TCR beta chains were sequenced in this cohort, and the absence of alpha or paired-chain data limited detectable features. The only immune exposure information available for the cohort was CMV serostatus. Presence/absence analyses assumed roughly uniform sequencing depth across donors, an assumption that may not hold. When HLA alleles, especially DR and DQ, strongly co-occurred, attributing TCR associations to individual alleles was difficult. According to a later analysis, parvovirus B19, influenza, CMV and Epstein-Barr virus appeared linked to several top co-occurrence clusters. Some IMGT-functional V segments, including TRBV6-2 and TRBV6-3, could not be distinguished by the 87-base-pair reads and were therefore excluded. Three of the identified cytomegalovirus-associated TCR beta chains were confirmed in vitro to be specific for cytomegalovirus antigens. Most CMV-associated TCR beta chains appeared to be HLA-restricted in a later analysis, and the HLA associations seemed to be driven largely by CMV exposure. Cytomegalovirus status was reported to be diagnosed by the classifier with high specificity and sensitivity in both the original and validation cohorts.

The cohort was made up of about 610 healthy bone marrow donors. Cohort members were all nominally healthy when sampled, although unrecorded immune exposures were likely present. The donor was CMV seronegative and belonged to the group of 320 or so seronegative cohort members. Every donor gave a peripheral blood sample, and the peripheral blood mononuclear cells from that sample were used for TCR beta sequencing. Genomic DNA extraction from the blood cell samples was performed with the Qiagen DNeasy Blood Extraction Kit. Library method: the immunoSEQ multiplex PCR assay. For the multiplex PCR, a mixture combining 60 forward primers for TCR Vbeta segments and 13 reverse primers for TCR Jbeta segments was used. The CDR3 region of rearranged TCR beta genes was amplified from genomic DNA with a multiplex PCR assay. Amplified TCR beta libraries were sequenced as 87-base-pair reads on the Illumina HiSeq System. Per the source publication's procedure: Across the roughly 640 repertoires, a later analysis counted 80 million or so unique TCR beta chains, around 10 million of which were shared by at least two donors. Raw reads were error-corrected and collapsed into unique sequences by a nearest-neighbor algorithm in which closely related sequences were merged to remove PCR and sequencing errors. To assign V, D and J gene segments, CDR3 sequences were aligned to IMGT reference sequences. For a sequence to be retained, a match of at least six nucleotides was required to both a V gene segment and a J gene segment. Rearrangements were classified as productive when the CDR3 lacked stop codons and remained in frame with V and J, and all other rearrangements were classified as non-productive. CDR3 was defined by IMGT convention, running from the second conserved V-encoded cysteine to the conserved J-encoded phenylalanine. The earlier analysis of about 640 of the donors excluded any sequence lacking an unambiguous match to a single V gene segment. In an earlier analysis of roughly 500 of the donors, V segments were called functional above 56.7% productive rearrangements and were called segregating when the between-donor standard deviation exceeded 5%. A statistical classification framework was built to diagnose cytomegalovirus status from the catalog of TCR beta chain sequences. V and J gene assignment, in a later analysis, came from comparing TCR nucleotide sequences with IMGT/GENE-DB human TR gene sequences. In a later analysis, CDR3 sequences and most-parsimonious VDJ recombination scenarios were assigned using the TCRdist pipeline. A later analysis defined each TCR beta chain by its CDR3 amino acid sequence plus V-gene family, and excluded reads lacking a unique V-gene family. In a later analysis, 550 to 650 highly shared, low-generation-probability nucleotide sequences were removed to address suspected cross-contamination and a sequencing artifact. For each public chain, a later analysis derived a clonal expansion index from normalized ranks of inferred template counts within each repertoire. In a later analysis, generation probabilities were computed using a VDJ recombination model fitted to out-of-frame rearrangements, and the results were checked against IGoR. In a later analysis, hypergeometric tests were used to score TCR-TCR, TCR-HLA and TCR-CMV co-occurrence, with a repertoire-size bias correction applied to TCR pairs. False discovery rates were estimated in a later analysis by permuting HLA or CMV assignments 20 times. In a later analysis, co-occurring TCRs were grouped using DBSCAN, and TCRdist sequence similarity was added for clustering within HLA-allele-positive subsets. Repertoires with fewer than 30,000 or more than 120,000 public chains, plus five repertoires with anomalous nucleotide sharing, were excluded from co-occurrence clustering. TCRdb provides this immuneACCESS table in a form limited to in-frame rearrangements. Some clones are lacking; in checked studies, under half of them reflect an unresolved V gene, and why the rest are absent is not known. The V and J calls and the clone size are those of that table, but D and trimming were determined from the DNA. The table held for this sample gives tens of thousands of clones. 8% to 10% of the sample is in the top ten clones.

The rearranged segments are TRBV7-2 and TRBJ2-7, with a weak D call of TRBD2 (6 bases match). Input material: PBMCs. The TCR was taken from a male donor in good health and CMV-seronegative. The sequenced DNA is TGTGCCAGCAGCTTAACGGGAGTGGCTTACGAGCAGTACTTC. Translated, this gives CASSLTGVAYEQYF. Here the CDR3 is joined to the reference TRBV7-2 and TRBJ2-7 genes, and the full variable domain is: GAGVSQSPSNKVTEKGKDVELRCDPISGHTALYWYRQSLGQGLEFLIYFQGNSAPDKSGLPSDRFSAERTGGSVSTLTIQRTQQEDSAVYLCASSLTGVAYEQYFGPGTRLTVT.